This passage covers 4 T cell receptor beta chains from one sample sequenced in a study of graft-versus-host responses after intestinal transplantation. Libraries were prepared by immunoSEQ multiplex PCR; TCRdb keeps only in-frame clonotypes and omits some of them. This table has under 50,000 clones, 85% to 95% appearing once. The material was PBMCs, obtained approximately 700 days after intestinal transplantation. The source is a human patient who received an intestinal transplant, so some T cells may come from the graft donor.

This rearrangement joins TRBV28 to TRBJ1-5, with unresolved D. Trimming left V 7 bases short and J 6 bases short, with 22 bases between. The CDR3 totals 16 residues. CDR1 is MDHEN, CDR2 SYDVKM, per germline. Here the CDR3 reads CASTPTGPALGQPQHF. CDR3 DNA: TGTGCCAGCACCCCCACGGGCCCCGCGTTAGGTCAGCCCCAGCATTTT.

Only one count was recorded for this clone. The CDR3 DNA reads TGTGCCAGCAGCTTACTGGCGGGGAAAGCCCCCGACGAGCAGTACTTC. It is translated as CASSLLAGKAPDEQYF. The chain joins TRBV7-2 to TRBJ2-7; D is perhaps TRBD2 (6 bases). Trimming shortened V by 2 bases and J by 5 bases, and 19 bases separated the two germline ends. The CDR3 contains 16 residues. Germline V gene sequence: CDR1 SGHTA, CDR2 FQGNSA.

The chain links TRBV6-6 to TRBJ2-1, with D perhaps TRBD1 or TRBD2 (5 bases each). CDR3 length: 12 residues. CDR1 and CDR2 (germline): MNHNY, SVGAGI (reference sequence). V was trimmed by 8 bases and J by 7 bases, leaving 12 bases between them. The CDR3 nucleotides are TGTGCCAGCGGCATGGGGGAGAATGAGCAGTTCTTC. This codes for CASGMGENEQFF.

Here the CDR3 DNA reads TGTGCCTGGAGTGTACTTCCCTACACTGAAGCTTTCTTT. Translated: CAWSVLPYTEAFF. The rearrangement joins TRBV30 to TRBJ1-1, with D uncertain. Germline CDR1 and CDR2: GTSNPN and SVGIG (reference sequence). Trimming took off 0 bases at V and 3 bases at J, with 8 bases between the two ends. The CDR3 extends over 13 amino acids.